This T cell receptor (beta chain) was recorded in a study of blood T cell repertoires in COVID-19. Study-level background: Acute and convalescent COVID-19 specimens originated in the United States, Italy and Spain. The cDNA or gDNA used as material had been derived from T cells, B-cell-depleted T cells, or PBMCs.

Per the study methods: Estimation of nucleated cell counts relied on the amplification of reference gene primers. Sequencing used immunoSEQ multiplex PCR; TCRdb keeps in-frame clones, though not all of them. That table furnishes V, J and clone size, whereas the DNA furnished D and trimming. The sample holds roughly 250,000 clones, around 90% seen once. This CDR3 spans 16 amino acids. The J segment lost 0 bases and the V segment lost 1 base, leaving 3 bases of the junction unmatched. CDR1 is SGHKS, CDR2 YYEKEE, per germline (reference sequence). The V gene is TRBV5-5, the J gene TRBJ2-3, with 9 nucleotides matching TRBD1. The sequence was collected from a man aged 60-69 years who had recovered from COVID-19. The specimen sequenced was peripheral blood. CDR3 coding DNA: TGTGCCAGCAGCTTGCCCGGGACAGGGAGCACAGATACGCAGTATTTT. Translation: CASSLPGTGSTDTQYF.